The present T cell receptor beta chain was sequenced within a study of shared clonotypes between healthy human individuals. V lost 7 bases and J 1 base, leaving 13 bases between the germline ends. Germline lookup yields CDR1 MNHNS and CDR2 SASEGT. This CDR3 contains 14 residues. Assay used: immunoSEQ multiplex PCR; TCRdb lists only in-frame clones, some missing. The top ten clones hold less than 2% of a sample with about 680,000 clones, roughly 70% of them seen once. What was sequenced was memory CD4+ T cells sorted from blood. Indicated subset: CD45RA-negative fraction. This receptor was identified in a woman aged 25 to 39 in good health. The chain is built from TRBV6-1 and TRBJ1-2; D is possibly TRBD1 (5 bases). CDR3 loop: CASTRERGNYGYTF. The CDR3 DNA follows: TGTGCCAGCACCAGGGAGAGGGGTAACTATGGCTACACCTTC.